Sequencing of this T cell receptor (beta chain) was carried out in a study of blood T cell repertoires in COVID-19. The table came from immunoSEQ multiplex PCR; TCRdb's copy has only in-frame clones and leaves some out. The profile covers about 400,000 clones, with around 90% appearing a single time and roughly 2% taken by the ten largest. The CDR3 spans 14 residues. Germline lookup yields CDR1 SGHDT and CDR2 YYEEEE. V trimming: 4 bases; J trimming: 1 base; junction bases outside the gene matches: 3. Assignments of participants to cohorts depended upon their own reported clinical history. The rearrangement links TRBV5-6 to TRBJ1-1; TRBD1 agrees at 8 bases. The sequenced sample consisted of PBMCs or T cells enriched from blood (not recorded which). The TCR originated in a woman in her forties with acute COVID-19. The CDR3 reads CASSTTGGNTEAFF. The CDR3 nucleotides read TGTGCCAGCAGCACAACAGGGGGGAACACTGAAGCTTTCTTT.